Listed below are T cell receptor beta chains from one sample, sequenced in a study of blood T cell repertoires in COVID-19. TCRdb's copy holds only in-frame clones and misses some; the assay was immunoSEQ multiplex PCR. The sample yields approximately 290,000 clones, roughly 86% seen once. The sequencing sample was made of peripheral blood. The receptors stem from a woman aged 25 to 45 with COVID-19, enrolled during active disease. CDR3s include the opening cysteine and the closing phenylalanine or tryptophan. A D gene is named only where the DNA matches it firmly. Clone size is not always given. Where it is, it says once, few, many or a class for expanded clones.

v_call: TRBV12-3/TRBV12-4; d_call: TRBD1; j_call: TRBJ2-3; clone_size: NA; cdr3_aa: CASHDRGDTQYF; cdr3_nt: TGTGCCAGCCACGACAGGGGCGATACGCAGTATTTT
v_call: TRBV7-8; d_call: NA; j_call: TRBJ1-1; clone_size: NA; cdr3_aa: CASSTRGGNTEAFF; cdr3_nt: TGTGCCAGCAGCACAAGGGGGGGGAACACTGAAGCTTTCTTT
v_call: TRBV19; d_call: NA; j_call: TRBJ2-1; clone_size: NA; cdr3_aa: CASTSGQYNEQFF; cdr3_nt: TGTGCCAGTACTAGCGGACAGTACAATGAGCAGTTCTTC
v_call: TRBV7-9; d_call: NA; j_call: TRBJ1-1; clone_size: NA; cdr3_aa: CASSKQISNTEAFF; cdr3_nt: TGTGCCAGCAGCAAACAGATCTCCAACACTGAAGCTTTCTTT
v_call: TRBV5-6; d_call: NA; j_call: TRBJ1-5; clone_size: NA; cdr3_aa: CASSLKQGNQPQHF; cdr3_nt: TGTGCCAGCAGCTTGAAACAGGGCAATCAGCCCCAGCATTTT
v_call: TRBV18; d_call: TRBD1; j_call: TRBJ2-7; clone_size: NA; cdr3_aa: CASSQVGTGINEQYF; cdr3_nt: TGTGCCAGCTCACAGGTCGGGACAGGGATCAACGAGCAGTACTTC
v_call: TRBV7-9; d_call: TRBD1; j_call: TRBJ1-1; clone_size: once; cdr3_aa: CASSLGQAPYNIEAFF; cdr3_nt: TGTGCCAGCAGCCTGGGACAGGCCCCATACAACATTGAAGCTTTCTTT
v_call: TRBV4-1; d_call: NA; j_call: TRBJ1-3; clone_size: NA; cdr3_aa: CASSQGVEYSGNTIYF; cdr3_nt: TGCGCCAGCAGCCAAGGTGTGGAGTACTCTGGAAACACCATATATTTT
v_call: TRBV6-1; d_call: NA; j_call: TRBJ1-2; clone_size: NA; cdr3_aa: CASSESYLEAYYGYTF; cdr3_nt: TGTGCCAGCAGTGAATCTTACCTCGAGGCGTACTATGGCTACACCTTC
v_call: TRBV19; d_call: NA; j_call: TRBJ2-7; clone_size: NA; cdr3_aa: CASSIGVTYEQYF; cdr3_nt: TGTGCCAGTAGTATCGGAGTTACCTACGAGCAGTACTTC
v_call: TRBV15; d_call: NA; j_call: TRBJ1-4; clone_size: NA; cdr3_aa: CATSRGPSNEKLFF; cdr3_nt: TGTGCCACCAGCAGAGGCCCCAGTAATGAAAAACTGTTTTTT
v_call: TRBV19; d_call: NA; j_call: TRBJ2-4; clone_size: NA; cdr3_aa: CASSIGGGLRAKNIQYF; cdr3_nt: TGTGCCAGTAGTATAGGGGGGGGCCTACGGGCCAAAAACATTCAGTACTTC
v_call: TRBV30; d_call: TRBD1; j_call: TRBJ2-5; clone_size: NA; cdr3_aa: CAWGLRGRVETQYF; cdr3_nt: TGTGCCTGGGGACTCAGGGGGCGGGTCGAGACCCAGTACTTC
v_call: TRBV5-6; d_call: NA; j_call: TRBJ1-2; clone_size: NA; cdr3_aa: CASSLQGVAYGYTF; cdr3_nt: TGTGCCAGCAGCTTACAGGGAGTTGCCTATGGCTACACCTTC
v_call: TRBV2; d_call: TRBD2; j_call: TRBJ2-7; clone_size: NA; cdr3_aa: CASRPNSGGSRTGQYF; cdr3_nt: TGTGCCAGCAGACCTAATAGCGGGGGCTCTCGAACTGGGCAGTACTTC
v_call: TRBV27; d_call: TRBD1; j_call: TRBJ1-1; clone_size: NA; cdr3_aa: CASSRGQGGTEAFF; cdr3_nt: TGTGCCAGCAGCCGGGGACAGGGGGGCACTGAAGCTTTCTTT
v_call: TRBV5-8; d_call: TRBD1; j_call: TRBJ1-1; clone_size: NA; cdr3_aa: CASSLAGGFEAFF; cdr3_nt: TGTGCCAGCAGCTTGGCAGGGGGATTTGAAGCTTTCTTT
v_call: TRBV6-4; d_call: TRBD2; j_call: TRBJ2-5; clone_size: NA; cdr3_aa: CASPLGLAGVRWETQYF; cdr3_nt: TGTGCCAGCCCCCTAGGGCTAGCGGGGGTAAGATGGGAGACCCAGTACTTC
v_call: TRBV5-1; d_call: NA; j_call: TRBJ2-7; clone_size: NA; cdr3_aa: CASSFGRTGLSLSGEQYF; cdr3_nt: TGCGCCAGCAGCTTTGGTAGGACAGGACTAAGTTTATCAGGCGAGCAGTACTTC
v_call: TRBV6-6; d_call: TRBD1; j_call: TRBJ1-6; clone_size: NA; cdr3_aa: CASSLDRVKPLHF; cdr3_nt: TGTGCCAGCAGCCTGGACAGGGTGAAACCCCTCCACTTT
v_call: TRBV27; d_call: TRBD1; j_call: TRBJ1-6; clone_size: NA; cdr3_aa: CASSRLRTLGQAAVLHF; cdr3_nt: TGTGCCAGCAGCCGGCTTAGGACTTTAGGACAGGCGGCGGTCCTCCACTTT
v_call: TRBV11-2; d_call: NA; j_call: TRBJ2-5; clone_size: NA; cdr3_aa: CASSQIRGLGGETQYF; cdr3_nt: TGTGCCAGCAGCCAAATCCGAGGGCTGGGGGGAGAGACCCAGTACTTC
v_call: TRBV30; d_call: TRBD1; j_call: TRBJ1-6; clone_size: NA; cdr3_aa: CAWSRGQGRSPLHF; cdr3_nt: TGTGCCTGGAGTCGGGGACAGGGGAGATCACCCCTCCACTTT
v_call: TRBV14; d_call: NA; j_call: TRBJ2-7; clone_size: NA; cdr3_aa: CASSQEVRPGAGEQYF; cdr3_nt: TGTGCCAGCAGCCAAGAAGTTAGGCCAGGGGCTGGCGAGCAGTACTTC
v_call: TRBV7-8; d_call: TRBD1; j_call: TRBJ2-7; clone_size: NA; cdr3_aa: CASSLVRTGLGAEQYF; cdr3_nt: TGTGCCAGCAGCTTAGTGCGGACAGGGTTAGGGGCCGAGCAGTACTTC
v_call: TRBV4-1; d_call: NA; j_call: TRBJ1-2; clone_size: NA; cdr3_aa: CASSKRQSNYGYTF; cdr3_nt: TGCGCCAGCAGCAAACGACAGAGTAACTATGGCTACACCTTC
v_call: TRBV7-2; d_call: TRBD1; j_call: TRBJ1-2; clone_size: NA; cdr3_aa: CASSFQQGITNYGYTF; cdr3_nt: TGTGCCAGCAGCTTCCAACAGGGGATAACTAACTATGGCTACACCTTC
v_call: TRBV7-9; d_call: NA; j_call: TRBJ2-7; clone_size: once; cdr3_aa: CASGFQGSEQYF; cdr3_nt: TGTGCCAGCGGTTTCCAGGGTTCCGAGCAGTACTTC
v_call: TRBV30; d_call: NA; j_call: TRBJ1-2; clone_size: NA; cdr3_aa: CAWSGGAPYGYTF; cdr3_nt: TGTGCCTGGAGTGGCGGGGCCCCCTATGGCTACACCTTC